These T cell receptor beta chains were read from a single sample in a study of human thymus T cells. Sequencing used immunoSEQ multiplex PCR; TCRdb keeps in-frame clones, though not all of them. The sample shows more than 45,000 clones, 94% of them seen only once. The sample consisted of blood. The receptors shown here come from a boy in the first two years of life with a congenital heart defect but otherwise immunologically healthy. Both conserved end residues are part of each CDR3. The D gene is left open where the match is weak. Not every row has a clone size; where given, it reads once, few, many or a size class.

cdr3_aa: CASSPGDGRHTEAFF; cdr3_nt: TGTGCCAGCTCACCCGGGGACGGCAGGCACACTGAAGCTTTCTTT; j_call: TRBJ1-1; clone_size: .; v_call: TRBV18; d_call: .
cdr3_aa: CASSSYGVGDTQYF; cdr3_nt: TGTGCCAGCAGCTCATATGGGGTGGGAGATACGCAGTATTTT; j_call: TRBJ2-3; clone_size: once; v_call: TRBV7-9; d_call: .
cdr3_aa: CASSQEYGGAGEQFF; cdr3_nt: TGTGCCAGCAGCCAAGAATACGGGGGGGCCGGAGAGCAGTTCTTC; j_call: TRBJ2-1; clone_size: .; v_call: TRBV4-2; d_call: TRBD2
cdr3_aa: CASSVEDRANTEAFF; cdr3_nt: TGTGCCAGCAGCGTAGAGGACAGGGCGAACACTGAAGCTTTCTTT; j_call: TRBJ1-1; clone_size: .; v_call: TRBV9; d_call: TRBD1
cdr3_aa: CVEPRVENTEAFF; cdr3_nt: TGTGTCGAACCACGTGTGGAAAACACTGAAGCTTTCTTT; j_call: TRBJ1-1; clone_size: .; v_call: TRBV25-1; d_call: .
cdr3_aa: CASSRVSNTEAFF; cdr3_nt: TGTGCCAGCTCAAGGGTTTCGAACACTGAAGCTTTCTTT; j_call: TRBJ1-1; clone_size: .; v_call: TRBV18; d_call: .
cdr3_aa: CASSLRQTGSSGNTIYF; cdr3_nt: TGTGCCAGCAGCCTTCGACAAACGGGGTCCTCTGGAAACACCATATATTTT; j_call: TRBJ1-3; clone_size: .; v_call: TRBV4-2; d_call: .
cdr3_aa: CASSRQGYEQYF; cdr3_nt: TGTGCCAGCAGCCGACAGGGCTACGAGCAGTACTTC; j_call: TRBJ2-7; clone_size: .; v_call: TRBV14; d_call: TRBD1
cdr3_aa: CAISQTSASTDTQYF; cdr3_nt: TGTGCCATCAGTCAGACTAGCGCTAGCACAGATACGCAGTATTTT; j_call: TRBJ2-3; clone_size: .; v_call: TRBV10-3; d_call: TRBD2
cdr3_aa: CASSPAAGSYF; cdr3_nt: TGTGCCAGCAGTCCCGCGGCAGGGTCTTATTTT; j_call: TRBJ1-3; clone_size: .; v_call: TRBV27; d_call: .
cdr3_aa: CASSPRDSNYGYTF; cdr3_nt: TGTGCCAGCAGCCCCCGGGACAGTAACTATGGCTACACCTTC; j_call: TRBJ1-2; clone_size: .; v_call: TRBV21-1; d_call: .
cdr3_aa: CASSLRGIYSNQPQHF; cdr3_nt: TGTGCCAGCAGTCTCCGGGGGATTTATAGCAATCAGCCCCAGCATTTT; j_call: TRBJ1-5; clone_size: once; v_call: TRBV28; d_call: .
cdr3_aa: CASRPRNGNQPQHF; cdr3_nt: TGTGCCAGTAGGCCACGGAACGGCAATCAGCCCCAGCATTTT; j_call: TRBJ1-5; clone_size: .; v_call: TRBV19; d_call: .
cdr3_aa: CASSPKGTEAFF; cdr3_nt: TGTGCCAGTAGCCCAAAGGGTACTGAAGCTTTCTTT; j_call: TRBJ1-1; clone_size: once; v_call: TRBV19; d_call: .
cdr3_aa: CASSFGFNEQFF; cdr3_nt: TGTGCCAGCAGCTTCGGATTCAATGAGCAGTTCTTC; j_call: TRBJ2-1; clone_size: .; v_call: TRBV11-2; d_call: .
cdr3_aa: CASSFTGATRDEQFF; cdr3_nt: TGTGCCAGCAGCTTTACAGGGGCCACTAGGGATGAGCAGTTCTTC; j_call: TRBJ2-1; clone_size: once; v_call: TRBV7-9; d_call: TRBD1
cdr3_aa: CASSLHGREVVGAEAFF; cdr3_nt: TGTGCCAGCAGCTTACACGGCAGGGAAGTTGTTGGCGCTGAAGCTTTCTTT; j_call: TRBJ1-1; clone_size: .; v_call: TRBV7-8; d_call: .
cdr3_aa: CASSREAGGYTF; cdr3_nt: TGCGCCAGCAGCCGAGAGGCGGGGGGCTACACCTTC; j_call: TRBJ1-2; clone_size: few; v_call: TRBV4-1; d_call: .
cdr3_aa: CASSPDRDYGYTF; cdr3_nt: TGTGCCAGCAGCCCGGACAGGGACTATGGCTACACCTTC; j_call: TRBJ1-2; clone_size: .; v_call: TRBV7-3; d_call: TRBD1
cdr3_aa: CASSSGGEQFF; cdr3_nt: TGTGCCAGCAGCTCCGGGGGCGAGCAGTTCTTC; j_call: TRBJ2-1; clone_size: .; v_call: TRBV5-4; d_call: .
cdr3_aa: CASSLALGLSTGELFF; cdr3_nt: TGTGCCAGCAGCTTGGCCTTGGGGTTAAGCACCGGGGAGCTGTTTTTT; j_call: TRBJ2-2; clone_size: .; v_call: TRBV5-4; d_call: .
cdr3_aa: CASSLLASGIETQYF; cdr3_nt: TGTGCCAGCAGCCTTTTAGCGTCAGGGATCGAGACCCAGTACTTC; j_call: TRBJ2-5; clone_size: .; v_call: TRBV4-2; d_call: .
cdr3_aa: CASSPGTDTQYF; cdr3_nt: TGTGCCAGCAGTCCGGGGACAGATACGCAGTATTTT; j_call: TRBJ2-3; clone_size: .; v_call: TRBV27; d_call: .
cdr3_aa: CASSLEFQGTQYF; cdr3_nt: TGTGCCAGCAGCTTAGAGTTCCAGGGGACCCAGTACTTC; j_call: TRBJ2-5; clone_size: .; v_call: TRBV7-2; d_call: .
cdr3_aa: CAWTPGRFQETQYF; cdr3_nt: TGTGCCTGGACTCCAGGCCGGTTCCAAGAGACCCAGTACTTC; j_call: TRBJ2-5; clone_size: .; v_call: TRBV30; d_call: .
cdr3_aa: CASSFHNSGANVLTF; cdr3_nt: TGTGCCAGCAGCTTCCACAACTCTGGGGCCAACGTCCTGACTTTC; j_call: TRBJ2-6; clone_size: .; v_call: TRBV7-2; d_call: .
cdr3_aa: CASSFVETGSSYEQYF; cdr3_nt: TGTGCCAGCAGTTTTGTGGAGACAGGGAGCTCCTACGAGCAGTACTTC; j_call: TRBJ2-7; clone_size: .; v_call: TRBV28; d_call: TRBD1
cdr3_aa: CASSTFRDSHNYGYTF; cdr3_nt: TGCGCCAGCAGCACCTTCCGGGACAGTCACAACTATGGCTACACCTTC; j_call: TRBJ1-2; clone_size: .; v_call: TRBV4-3; d_call: TRBD1
cdr3_aa: CASSYGEETLPYEQYF; cdr3_nt: TGTGCCAGCAGTTACGGCGAGGAGACTTTACCCTACGAGCAGTACTTC; j_call: TRBJ2-7; clone_size: .; v_call: TRBV6-6; d_call: .
cdr3_aa: CASTAGPLNTEAFF; cdr3_nt: TGTGCCAGCACCGCCGGGCCTTTGAACACTGAAGCTTTCTTT; j_call: TRBJ1-1; clone_size: .; v_call: TRBV7-9; d_call: .
cdr3_aa: CASSLAGGSPYEQYF; cdr3_nt: TGTGCCAGCAGCTTGGCGGGAGGATCCCCCTACGAGCAGTACTTC; j_call: TRBJ2-7; clone_size: .; v_call: TRBV5-4; d_call: TRBD2
cdr3_aa: CASSVGGSNQPQHF; cdr3_nt: TGTGCCAGCAGCGTGGGCGGAAGCAATCAGCCCCAGCATTTT; j_call: TRBJ1-5; clone_size: .; v_call: TRBV2; d_call: .
cdr3_aa: CASSSWGDTQYF; cdr3_nt: TGCGCCAGCAGCTCATGGGGGGATACGCAGTATTTT; j_call: TRBJ2-3; clone_size: .; v_call: TRBV5-1; d_call: .
cdr3_aa: CASSPGTSGTNTQYF; cdr3_nt: TGTGCCAGCAGTCCCGGGACTAGCGGGACTAATACGCAGTATTTT; j_call: TRBJ2-3; clone_size: once; v_call: TRBV6-5; d_call: TRBD2
cdr3_aa: CASSSGDRVYEQYF; cdr3_nt: TGTGCCAGCAGTTCTGGGGACAGGGTCTACGAGCAGTACTTC; j_call: TRBJ2-7; clone_size: .; v_call: TRBV28; d_call: TRBD1
cdr3_aa: CASSLAFRFGGRPYEQYF; cdr3_nt: TGCGCCAGCAGCTTGGCCTTTAGATTCGGCGGGAGACCCTACGAGCAGTACTTC; j_call: TRBJ2-7; clone_size: .; v_call: TRBV5-1; d_call: TRBD2
cdr3_aa: CASRRTGGEAFF; cdr3_nt: TGTGCCAGCAGAAGAACAGGGGGCGAAGCTTTCTTT; j_call: TRBJ1-1; clone_size: .; v_call: TRBV28; d_call: TRBD1
cdr3_aa: CASSLTYTEAFF; cdr3_nt: TGTGCCAGCAGCTTAACATACACTGAAGCTTTCTTT; j_call: TRBJ1-1; clone_size: .; v_call: TRBV7-9; d_call: .
cdr3_aa: CASSQKPSGGAQETQYF; cdr3_nt: TGCGCCAGCAGCCAGAAACCTAGCGGGGGGGCCCAAGAGACCCAGTACTTC; j_call: TRBJ2-5; clone_size: .; v_call: TRBV4-3; d_call: TRBD2
cdr3_aa: CASSLGRTSGEVSDTQYF; cdr3_nt: TGCGCCAGCAGCTTGGGCCGAACTAGCGGGGAGGTTTCCGATACGCAGTATTTT; j_call: TRBJ2-3; clone_size: .; v_call: TRBV5-1; d_call: TRBD2
cdr3_aa: CASSLAGQRYGYTF; cdr3_nt: TGTGCCAGCAGTTTAGCGGGACAGAGGTATGGCTACACCTTC; j_call: TRBJ1-2; clone_size: once; v_call: TRBV28; d_call: TRBD1
cdr3_aa: CASSPLAGYNEQFF; cdr3_nt: TGTGCCAGCAGTCCTCTAGCGGGATACAATGAGCAGTTCTTC; j_call: TRBJ2-1; clone_size: .; v_call: TRBV28; d_call: TRBD2